A selection of T cell receptor beta chains follows, all from one sample in a study of CD8+ T cells in alopecia areata. Repertoires were generated with immunoSEQ multiplex PCR, while TCRdb's copy carries only in-frame clones and drops some. There are some 130,000 clones in the sample; about 57% occur only once, and 3.5% to 5.5% lies in the top ten. Sequences were derived from CD4+ T cells sorted from blood, sampled at week 0. The receptors were sampled from a human donor with alopecia areata. CDR3s include the opening cysteine and the closing phenylalanine or tryptophan. Each record gives: D gene, J gene, clone size, V gene, CDR3 protein, CDR3 DNA. A D gene is named only where the DNA matches it firmly. The listing skips clone size in some rows; elsewhere it reads once, few, many or a size class.

d_gene: .
j_gene: TRBJ1-1
abundance: .
v_gene: TRBV7-9
CDR3aa: CATNLLMTPATEAFF
CDR3nt: TGTGCCACCAACCTGTTAATGACCCCGGCCACTGAAGCTTTCTTT

d_gene: .
j_gene: TRBJ2-1
abundance: .
v_gene: TRBV11-2
CDR3aa: CASSLDRTEPFF
CDR3nt: TGTGCCAGCAGCTTAGATCGGACCGAACCGTTCTTC

d_gene: .
j_gene: TRBJ1-1
abundance: .
v_gene: TRBV7-9
CDR3aa: CASSLGGGYTEAFF
CDR3nt: TGTGCCAGCAGCTTGGGCGGGGGGTACACTGAAGCTTTCTTT

d_gene: .
j_gene: TRBJ2-5
abundance: few
v_gene: TRBV29-1
CDR3aa: CSVGETQYF
CDR3nt: TGCAGCGTTGGCGAGACCCAGTACTTC

d_gene: TRBD1
j_gene: TRBJ1-5
abundance: .
v_gene: TRBV5-1
CDR3aa: CASSLGTGDQPQHF
CDR3nt: TGCGCCAGCAGCTTGGGGACAGGGGATCAGCCCCAGCATTTT

d_gene: .
j_gene: TRBJ1-4
abundance: .
v_gene: TRBV2
CDR3aa: CASSEHRDNEKLFF
CDR3nt: TGTGCCAGCAGTGAACACAGGGATAATGAAAAACTGTTTTTT

d_gene: .
j_gene: TRBJ2-1
abundance: .
v_gene: TRBV6-1
CDR3aa: CASSAGQVLLRGGYNEQFF
CDR3nt: TGTGCCAGCAGTGCAGGACAGGTCCTCTTAAGGGGGGGTTACAATGAGCAGTTCTTC

d_gene: .
j_gene: TRBJ2-7
abundance: .
v_gene: TRBV11-2
CDR3aa: CASSLVAGAGPNEQYF
CDR3nt: TGTGCCAGCAGCTTGGTCGCTGGCGCAGGGCCCAACGAGCAGTACTTC

d_gene: .
j_gene: TRBJ1-2
abundance: .
v_gene: TRBV18
CDR3aa: CASSPQGRANYGYTF
CDR3nt: TGTGCCAGCTCACCACAAGGGAGAGCTAACTATGGCTACACCTTC

d_gene: .
j_gene: TRBJ2-5
abundance: once
v_gene: TRBV27
CDR3aa: CASGGWGGGLGETQYF
CDR3nt: TGTGCCAGCGGCGGATGGGGAGGGGGCCTAGGAGAGACCCAGTACTTC

d_gene: .
j_gene: TRBJ1-2
abundance: few
v_gene: TRBV13
CDR3aa: CASSPTGDGYGYTF
CDR3nt: TGTGCCAGCAGTCCGACCGGGGATGGCTATGGCTACACCTTC

d_gene: .
j_gene: TRBJ2-3
abundance: few
v_gene: TRBV9
CDR3aa: CASSVPGIDTQYF
CDR3nt: TGTGCCAGCAGCGTCCCAGGGATAGATACGCAGTATTTT

d_gene: .
j_gene: TRBJ2-3
abundance: .
v_gene: TRBV11-3
CDR3aa: CASSLDRAADTQYF
CDR3nt: TGTGCCAGCAGCTTAGATCGCGCGGCAGATACGCAGTATTTT

d_gene: .
j_gene: TRBJ2-7
abundance: few
v_gene: TRBV29-1
CDR3aa: CSVESVSYEQYF
CDR3nt: TGCAGCGTTGAGTCGGTCTCCTACGAGCAGTACTTC

d_gene: .
j_gene: TRBJ2-7
abundance: few
v_gene: TRBV28
CDR3aa: CASSETKTYEQYF
CDR3nt: TGTGCCAGCAGTGAGACAAAAACCTACGAGCAGTACTTC

d_gene: TRBD1
j_gene: TRBJ2-7
abundance: .
v_gene: TRBV27
CDR3aa: CASSLKPPQGVSSYEQYF
CDR3nt: TGTGCCAGCAGTCTAAAACCTCCACAGGGGGTTTCCTCCTACGAGCAGTACTTC

d_gene: TRBD2
j_gene: TRBJ2-3
abundance: .
v_gene: TRBV4-3
CDR3aa: CASSQDLRLAGRSSTDTQYF
CDR3nt: TGCGCCAGCAGCCAAGATTTAAGACTAGCGGGAAGATCTAGCACAGATACGCAGTATTTT

d_gene: .
j_gene: TRBJ1-2
abundance: few
v_gene: TRBV6-5
CDR3aa: CASSANFWSYGYTF
CDR3nt: TGTGCCAGCAGTGCCAACTTCTGGAGCTATGGCTACACCTTC

d_gene: TRBD1
j_gene: TRBJ1-2
abundance: .
v_gene: TRBV7-2
CDR3aa: CASSRAGTVYGYTF
CDR3nt: TGTGCCAGCAGCCGAGCCGGGACAGTCTATGGCTACACCTTC

d_gene: .
j_gene: TRBJ2-3
abundance: .
v_gene: TRBV27
CDR3aa: CASSFRVTDTQYF
CDR3nt: TGTGCCAGCAGTTTTCGTGTCACAGATACGCAGTATTTT

d_gene: .
j_gene: TRBJ2-5
abundance: .
v_gene: TRBV30
CDR3aa: CAWSIQETQYF
CDR3nt: TGTGCCTGGAGTATTCAAGAGACCCAGTACTTC

d_gene: .
j_gene: TRBJ1-2
abundance: .
v_gene: TRBV27
CDR3aa: CATGRTAANYGYTF
CDR3nt: TGTGCCACCGGGCGGACAGCAGCTAACTATGGCTACACCTTC

d_gene: .
j_gene: TRBJ2-2
abundance: .
v_gene: TRBV5-1
CDR3aa: CASSFGFYTGELFF
CDR3nt: TGCGCCAGCAGCTTCGGCTTTTACACCGGGGAGCTGTTTTTT

d_gene: .
j_gene: TRBJ1-4
abundance: .
v_gene: TRBV20-1
CDR3aa: CSGQTEEKLFF
CDR3nt: TGCAGTGGCCAGACGGAGGAAAAACTGTTTTTT

d_gene: .
j_gene: TRBJ1-3
abundance: .
v_gene: TRBV5-6
CDR3aa: CASSLGTSGNTIYF
CDR3nt: TGTGCCAGCAGCTTGGGGACCTCTGGAAACACCATATATTTT

d_gene: TRBD2
j_gene: TRBJ2-1
abundance: .
v_gene: TRBV9
CDR3aa: CASSARGTSGDNEQFF
CDR3nt: TGTGCCAGCAGCGCCCGAGGGACTAGCGGGGACAATGAGCAGTTCTTC

d_gene: TRBD2
j_gene: TRBJ2-1
abundance: .
v_gene: TRBV30
CDR3aa: CAWSGGRLADNEQFF
CDR3nt: TGTGCCTGGAGTGGGGGGAGACTAGCGGACAATGAGCAGTTCTTC

d_gene: TRBD1
j_gene: TRBJ1-1
abundance: .
v_gene: TRBV5-4
CDR3aa: CASSGMTGGTEAFF
CDR3nt: TGTGCCAGCAGCGGGATGACAGGGGGCACTGAAGCTTTCTTT

d_gene: .
j_gene: TRBJ2-7
abundance: .
v_gene: TRBV5-1
CDR3aa: CASSLGGNLYEQYF
CDR3nt: TGCGCCAGCAGCTTGGGAGGGAACCTCTACGAGCAGTACTTC

d_gene: TRBD2
j_gene: TRBJ2-6
abundance: .
v_gene: TRBV29-1
CDR3aa: CSVRLAGLLSGANVLTF
CDR3nt: TGCAGCGTTCGACTAGCGGGGCTACTCTCTGGGGCCAACGTCCTGACTTTC

d_gene: .
j_gene: TRBJ2-7
abundance: .
v_gene: TRBV30
CDR3aa: CAWSDLGPPGEQYF
CDR3nt: TGTGCCTGGAGTGATCTTGGCCCGCCGGGCGAGCAGTACTTC

d_gene: TRBD1
j_gene: TRBJ2-1
abundance: few
v_gene: TRBV5-4
CDR3aa: CASSPRTGSNEQFF
CDR3nt: TGTGCCAGCAGCCCCCGGACAGGGTCCAATGAGCAGTTCTTC

d_gene: .
j_gene: TRBJ2-2
abundance: .
v_gene: TRBV5-1
CDR3aa: CASSLLLGSANTGELFF
CDR3nt: TGCGCCAGCAGCTTACTACTGGGCAGCGCGAACACCGGGGAGCTGTTTTTT